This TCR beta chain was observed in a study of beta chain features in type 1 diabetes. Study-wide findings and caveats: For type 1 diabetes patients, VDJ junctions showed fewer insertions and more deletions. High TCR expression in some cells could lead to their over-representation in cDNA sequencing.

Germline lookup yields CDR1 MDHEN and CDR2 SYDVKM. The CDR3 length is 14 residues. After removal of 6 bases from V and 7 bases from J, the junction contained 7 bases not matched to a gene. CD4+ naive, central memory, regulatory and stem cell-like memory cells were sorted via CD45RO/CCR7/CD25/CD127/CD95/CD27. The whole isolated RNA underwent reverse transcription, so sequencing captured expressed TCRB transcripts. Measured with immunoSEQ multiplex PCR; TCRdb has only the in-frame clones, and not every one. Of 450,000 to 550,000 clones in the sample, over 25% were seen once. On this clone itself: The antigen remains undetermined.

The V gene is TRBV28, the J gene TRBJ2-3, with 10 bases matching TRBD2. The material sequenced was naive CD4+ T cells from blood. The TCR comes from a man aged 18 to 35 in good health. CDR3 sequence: CASSPGTSANTQYF. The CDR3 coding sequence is TGTGCCAGCAGCCCCGGGACTAGCGCCAATACGCAGTATTTT.